Listed below are T cell receptor beta chains from one sample, sequenced in a study of blood T cell repertoires in COVID-19. Profiling relied on immunoSEQ multiplex PCR, and the TCRdb table lists in-frame clones only, not all of them. The table includes about 200,000 clones, around 85% detected once. Material: peripheral blood. These TCRs come from a woman aged 50 to 65 with acute or convalescent COVID-19. Both conserved end residues are part of each CDR3. The order of the fields is V gene, J gene, clone size, D gene, CDR3 DNA, CDR3 protein. The D gene is left open where the match is weak. Size is omitted from some rows. Given values are once, few, many or a class for expanded clones.

TRBV13	TRBJ2-1	-	-	TGTGCCAGCAGCCCTCCGGGGGGGACAGGGATCTACAATGAGCAGTTCTTC	CASSPPGGTGIYNEQFF
TRBV2	TRBJ1-4	-	-	TGTGCCAGCACCGGAGAGGGGAGGCTTAATGAAAAACTGTTTTTT	CASTGEGRLNEKLFF
TRBV7-2	TRBJ1-3	once	TRBD1	TGTGCCAGCAGCTTAGCTGGGACAGGGGTCGTAAGCTCTGGAAACACCATATATTTT	CASSLAGTGVVSSGNTIYF
TRBV19	TRBJ2-1	-	TRBD2	TGTGCCAGCCGACTAGCGGGGGACAATGAGCAGTTCTTC	CASRLAGDNEQFF
TRBV23-1	TRBJ1-5	-	-	TGCGCACAGTCTATGGGCAATCAGCCCCAGCATTTT	CAQSMGNQPQHF
TRBV30	TRBJ1-3	-	-	TGTGCCTGGAGCCCAGACTGGCGGGGAAACACCATATATTTT	CAWSPDWRGNTIYF
TRBV6-1	TRBJ2-5	-	TRBD2	TGTGCCAGCAGTGACGGGACTAGCGGGGGAATTGGTGGAACGGAGACCCAGTACTTC	CASSDGTSGGIGGTETQYF
TRBV19	TRBJ1-1	-	TRBD1	TGTGCCAGTCGTGACTCAGGGGGCAATTCTGAAGCTTTCTTT	CASRDSGGNSEAFF
TRBV7-9	TRBJ2-3	-	TRBD2	TGTGCCAGCAGCCCCTATCGGGGCGGGGGGTTGGTAGATACGCAGTATTTT	CASSPYRGGGLVDTQYF
TRBV6-5	TRBJ1-4	once	-	TGTGCCAGCGGGGGGGCTGGTGAAAAACTGTTTTTT	CASGGAGEKLFF
TRBV19	TRBJ1-5	once	-	TGTGCCAGTAGTGCAATACAGGGCTCAAGCAATCAGCCCCAGCATTTT	CASSAIQGSSNQPQHF
TRBV18	TRBJ1-1	-	-	TGTGCCAGCTCAAGTAGACAGGCCGACACTGAAGCTTTCTTT	CASSSRQADTEAFF
TRBV29-1	TRBJ1-1	-	-	TGCAGCGGGGGACATCTGAACACTGAAGCTTTCTTT	CSGGHLNTEAFF
TRBV7-3	TRBJ2-1	once	-	TGTGCCAGCAGCCATAACGGGGGCAATGAGCAGTTCTTC	CASSHNGGNEQFF
TRBV4-1	TRBJ1-4	-	TRBD1	TGCGCCAGCAGCCAAGGGCAGGGGGGTGAAAAACTGTTTTTT	CASSQGQGGEKLFF
TRBV28	TRBJ1-2	once	TRBD1	TGTGCCAGCACTCCGGACAGGGATTATGGCTACACCTTC	CASTPDRDYGYTF
TRBV19	TRBJ1-4	-	-	TGTGCCAGTAGTTGGATGACAGAAGATAATGAAAAACTGTTTTTT	CASSWMTEDNEKLFF
TRBV7-9	TRBJ2-3	-	TRBD2	TGTGCCAGCAGCTTAGGCGCTAGCGGGAGGTTCACAGATACGCAGTATTTT	CASSLGASGRFTDTQYF
TRBV7-2	TRBJ2-2	once	TRBD1	TGTGCCAGCAGCTATCAGGGGGTCGGGGAGCTGTTTTTT	CASSYQGVGELFF
TRBV5-1	TRBJ1-3	-	TRBD1	TGCGCCAGCAGCACTTCCCGGGACAGTGGAAACACCATATATTTT	CASSTSRDSGNTIYF
TRBV18	TRBJ2-1	once	TRBD2	TGTGCCAGCTCACAGTGGAGTAGCGGGGGGGATCTGCTCTTCTCCTACAATGAGCAGTTCTTC	CASSQWSSGGDLLFSYNEQFF
TRBV5-1	TRBJ2-3	-	-	TGCGCCAGCAGCTTCAAGACAGGCCCAGATACGCAGTATTTT	CASSFKTGPDTQYF
TRBV3-1/TRBV3-2	TRBJ1-1	-	-	TGTGCCAGCAGCCTTGTAGGGGGATCGAACACTGAAGCTTTCTTT	CASSLVGGSNTEAFF
TRBV5-1	TRBJ1-2	-	TRBD1	TGCGCCAGCAGCTCGGACAGGAGGGATGGCTACACCTTC	CASSSDRRDGYTF
TRBV4-3	TRBJ2-1	-	TRBD2	TGCGCCAGCAGCCAAGAATGGGCTAGCGGGAGTTTGTATGAGCAGTTCTTC	CASSQEWASGSLYEQFF
TRBV28	TRBJ2-7	once	-	TGTGCCAGCAGTTTTTTAGGCAGGGGACCCTACGAGCAGTACTTC	CASSFLGRGPYEQYF
TRBV21-1	TRBJ1-2	-	-	TGTGCCAGCAGCATAGCTCCTGGGCAGGGGGCGGACTATGGCTACACCTTC	CASSIAPGQGADYGYTF
TRBV4-3	TRBJ1-2	-	TRBD1	TGCGCCAGCAGCCCGGGACAGGGGGTTTGGGGCTACACCTTC	CASSPGQGVWGYTF
TRBV5-5	TRBJ2-3	once	-	TGTGCCAGCAGCTTAGGGGGTACAGGAGATACGCAGTATTTT	CASSLGGTGDTQYF
TRBV19	TRBJ1-5	-	-	TGTGCCAGTAGGATAGACAGGAGGGATCAGCCCCAGCATTTT	CASRIDRRDQPQHF
TRBV5-6	TRBJ2-5	-	-	TGTGCCAGCAGCTTGGGTCGGCAGGCCCAGGAGACCCAGTACTTC	CASSLGRQAQETQYF
TRBV19	TRBJ2-5	-	-	TGTGCCAGTAGTATGGGGCAGGGTCGTTTCCAGGAGACCCAGTACTTC	CASSMGQGRFQETQYF
TRBV7-9	TRBJ1-1	-	-	TGTGCCAGCAGCTTAGCTACAGGGCCAGCTTTCTTT	CASSLATGPAFF
TRBV25-1	TRBJ2-1	-	TRBD2	TGTGCCAGCAGCGGAGGGACTAGCGGGAGGGGCTACAATGAGCAGTTCTTC	CASSGGTSGRGYNEQFF
TRBV6-5	TRBJ2-7	-	-	TGTGCCAGCAGTTACTCGGTCAGCTACGAGCAGTACTTC	CASSYSVSYEQYF
TRBV18	TRBJ2-7	-	TRBD1	TGTGCCAGCTCACCGACAGGGAACTACGAGCAGTACTTC	CASSPTGNYEQYF
TRBV7-9	TRBJ2-7	-	TRBD2	TGTGCCAGCAGCCACGGGGGGGGCGGCTACGAGCAGTACTTC	CASSHGGGGYEQYF
TRBV10-1	TRBJ2-1	-	-	TGCGCCAGCAGTGACCAGCAATTCCAGGACAATGAGCAGTTCTTC	CASSDQQFQDNEQFF
TRBV5-1	TRBJ1-1	-	TRBD1	TGCGCCAGCAGCTTCGGACAGGACACTGAAGCTTTCTTT	CASSFGQDTEAFF
TRBV7-2	TRBJ2-7	-	-	TGTGCCAGCAGCTCCCTCTACGAGCAGTACTTC	CASSSLYEQYF
TRBV10-3	TRBJ2-7	-	TRBD2	TGTGCCATCAGTGGGAGCGGGACCCCCTCCTACGAGCAGTACTTC	CAISGSGTPSYEQYF
TRBV3-1/TRBV3-2	TRBJ2-7	-	TRBD1	TGTGCCAGCAGCCCTTCAGGGGGCAGCGAGCAGTACTTC	CASSPSGGSEQYF
TRBV13	TRBJ1-2	-	TRBD1	TGTGCCAGCAGCGAAATACAGGGGAGGTATGGCTACACCTTC	CASSEIQGRYGYTF
TRBV5-1	TRBJ2-5	-	-	TGCGCCAGCAGCTTTACTCCCCAAGAGACCCAGTACTTC	CASSFTPQETQYF
TRBV24-1	TRBJ2-1	-	-	TGTGCCACCAGTAACTTCGGGGATGAGCAGTTCTTC	CATSNFGDEQFF
TRBV4-3	TRBJ2-2	-	TRBD2	TGCGCCAGCAGCCGGACTAGCGGGAGCGGCGGGGAGCTGTTTTTT	CASSRTSGSGGELFF
TRBV6-6	TRBJ1-2	-	TRBD1	TGTGCCAGCAGAAATGACAGGGATGGGCTGAATGGCTACACCTTC	CASRNDRDGLNGYTF
TRBV4-3	TRBJ1-4	-	-	TGCGCCAGCAGCCAAGGTCCAATCGAAAAACTGTTTTTT	CASSQGPIEKLFF
TRBV20-1	TRBJ1-2	-	-	TGCAGTGCTCCCCTCGCGACCTTC	CSAPLATF
TRBV7-8	TRBJ1-5	-	-	TGTGCCAGCAGCTTAGGACAGCATCAGCCCCAGCATTTT	CASSLGQHQPQHF
TRBV2	TRBJ1-3	-	-	TGTGCCAGCAGCCTCGGTCAGGCCAGAAACACCATATATTTT	CASSLGQARNTIYF
TRBV19	TRBJ1-6	few	-	TGTGCCAGTAGTATGTTGGAGGGAATCTCACCCCTCCACTTT	CASSMLEGISPLHF
TRBV6-2/TRBV6-3	TRBJ1-5	-	TRBD1	TGTGCCAGCAGTTCTCAACCACAGGGGGTATTGGGGTATAGCAATCAGCCCCAGCATTTT	CASSSQPQGVLGYSNQPQHF